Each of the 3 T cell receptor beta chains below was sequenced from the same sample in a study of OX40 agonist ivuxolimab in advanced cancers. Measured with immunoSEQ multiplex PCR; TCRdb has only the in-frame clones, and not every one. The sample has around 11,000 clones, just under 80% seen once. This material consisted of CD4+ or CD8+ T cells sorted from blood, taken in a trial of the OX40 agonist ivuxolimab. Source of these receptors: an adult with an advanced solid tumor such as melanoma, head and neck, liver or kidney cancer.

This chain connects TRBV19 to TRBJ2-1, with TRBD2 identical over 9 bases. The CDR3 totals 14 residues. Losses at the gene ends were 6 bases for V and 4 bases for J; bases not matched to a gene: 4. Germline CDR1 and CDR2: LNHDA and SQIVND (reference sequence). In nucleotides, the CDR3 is TGTGCCAGTAGAAAGGCGGGGGGGTACAATGAGCAGTTCTTC. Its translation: CASRKAGGYNEQFF.

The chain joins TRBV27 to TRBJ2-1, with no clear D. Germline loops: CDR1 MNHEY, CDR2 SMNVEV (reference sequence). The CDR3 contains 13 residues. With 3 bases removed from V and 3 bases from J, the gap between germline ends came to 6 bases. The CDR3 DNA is TGTGCCAGCAGTTTGTCGGACTACAATGAGCAGTTCTTC. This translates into CASSLSDYNEQFF.

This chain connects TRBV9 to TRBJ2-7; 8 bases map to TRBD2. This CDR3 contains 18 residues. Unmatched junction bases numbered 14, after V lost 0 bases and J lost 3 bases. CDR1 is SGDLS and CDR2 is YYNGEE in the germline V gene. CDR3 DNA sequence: TGTGCCAGCAGCGTAGCTACGTCTATCGGGGGGGCTGACTACGAGCAGTACTTC. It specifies CASSVATSIGGADYEQYF. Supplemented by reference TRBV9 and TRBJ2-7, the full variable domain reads DSGVTQTPKHLITATGQRVTLRCSPRSGDLSVYWYQQSLDQGLQFLIQYYNGEERAKGNILERFSAQQFPDLHSELNLSSLELGDSALYFCASSVATSIGGADYEQYFGPGTRLTVT.